Listed here are 27 T cell receptor beta chains from one sample, sequenced in a study of T cells after yellow fever vaccination. TCRdb passed the 5' RACE reads through MiXCR, listing each CDR3 protein once. The sample has hundreds of thousands of distinct CDR3 sequences, roughly a sixth seen once. Sequenced here: PBMCs, sampled before the yellow fever booster vaccination. All receptors derive from a man in his late teens or twenties who received the YFV17D yellow fever vaccine.

This clonotype was found a few times. This chain uses TRBV6-4 with TRBJ2-1, with a weak D call TRBD2 (6 bases). Germline CDR1 and CDR2: MRHNA and SNTAGT. V was clipped by 2 bases and J by 0 bases, with 8 bases between them. This CDR3 region has 15 residues. The CDR3 spells CASSDSGFSYNEQFF. CDR3 DNA sequence: TGTGCCAGCAGTGACAGCGGGTTCTCCTACAATGAGCAGTTCTTC.

This clonotype was counted only a few times. The gene calls are TRBV5-6 and TRBJ2-7, with TRBD2 identical over 7 bases. Trimming removed 2 bases from V and 6 bases from J; junction bases left unmatched: 5. Germline V CDR1 and CDR2: SGHDT, YYEEEE. The CDR3 runs to 13 residues. In DNA, the CDR3 is TGTGCCAGCAGCTTTAGCGGGTTCTCCGAGCAGTACTTC. Amino acid sequence: CASSFSGFSEQYF.

The chain combines TRBV18 with TRBJ1-6, with a possible D match to TRBD1 (5 bases). The germline CDR1 and CDR2 sequences are KGHSH and LQKENI. CDR3 length equals 14 residues. Trimming pared 2 bases from V and 10 bases from J, leaving 12 bases between. The CDR3: CASSPTSGHSPLHF. In DNA form, the CDR3 reads TGTGCCAGCTCACCAACTTCAGGGCACTCACCCCTCCACTTT. Full variable domain (missing parts from reference TRBV18 and TRBJ1-6): NAGVMQNPRHLVRRRGQEARLRCSPMKGHSHVYWYRQLPEEGLKFMVYLQKENIIDESGMPKERFSAEFPKEGPSILRIQQVVRGDSAAYFCASSPTSGHSPLHFGNGTRLTVT.

This clonotype was detected a few times. This CDR3 reads CASSPDRVWETQYF. The CDR3 DNA sequence: TGTGCCAGCAGTCCTGATCGCGTATGGGAGACCCAGTACTTC. The chain carries TRBV6-5 and TRBJ2-5; D is ambiguous. Germline V gene lookup returns CDR1 MNHEY and CDR2 SVGAGI. The CDR3 sequence is 14 residues long. V dropped 5 bases and J dropped 5 bases, with 15 bases sitting between them.

The chain links TRBV7-9 to TRBJ1-2, with TRBD1 as a possible D gene (5 bases). The CDR3 covers 12 residues. Trimming left V 6 bases short and J 8 bases short, with 13 bases between. The germline gives CDR1 SEHNR, CDR2 FQNEAQ (reference sequence). The CDR3 spells CASSQRRDGYTF. The CDR3 DNA is TGTGCCAGCAGTCAACGTAGGGACGGCTACACCTTC.

V and J are TRBV6-1 and TRBJ2-3; D remains unclear. V was clipped by 7 bases and J by 3 bases, with 14 bases between them. The CDR3 runs to 14 residues. Germline V gene data show CDR1 as MNHNS and CDR2 as SASEGT. CDR3 in amino acids: CASKGIWRTDTQYF. The DNA for the CDR3 is TGTGCCAGCAAGGGCATTTGGCGGACAGATACGCAGTATTTT.

In its sample, this clonotype was seen a few times. The chain couples TRBV4-1 to TRBJ1-6; TRBD1 agrees at 7 bases. The CDR3 is 17 amino acids. Unmatched junction bases numbered 10, after V lost 1 base and J lost 7 bases. Germline-derived CDR1 and CDR2 are MGHRA and YSYEKL. CDR3 sequence (DNA): TGCGCCAGCAGCCAAGGGGCGAGGGGACAGCTCAATTCACCCCTCCACTTT. This encodes CASSQGARGQLNSPLHF.

The CDR3 reads CASSPGTVVNTQYF. CDR3 nucleotides: TGTGCCAGCAGCCCGGGGACAGTAGTCAATACGCAGTATTTT. The rearrangement joins TRBV7-9 to TRBJ2-3, with TRBD1 matching 7 bases. This CDR3 comprises 14 residues. V was clipped by 5 bases and J by 7 bases; unmatched bases: 9. The germline gives CDR1 SEHNR, CDR2 FQNEAQ (reference sequence).

This clonotype was recorded a few times. This chain uses TRBV6-5 with TRBJ1-2, with TRBD1 as a possible D gene (5 bases). CDR3 length equals 14 residues. Looked up from germline, CDR1 is MNHEY and CDR2 is SVGAGI. Trimming cost V 4 bases and J 4 bases, with 13 bases left between them. The CDR3 loop is CASSSPTDGYGYTF. In DNA, the CDR3 is TGTGCCAGCAGTTCTCCGACAGATGGCTATGGCTACACCTTC.

The chain carries TRBV4-1 and TRBJ2-4; D might be TRBD1 (6 bases). Per germline, CDR1 MGHRA and CDR2 YSYEKL. The V and J ends lost 1 base and 3 bases respectively, with 10 bases between them. The CDR3 runs to 15 residues. The CDR3 nucleotides read TGCGCCAGCAGCCAAGTTTGGACAGACAAAAACATTCAGTACTTC. Its translation is CASSQVWTDKNIQYF.

The chain links TRBV12-3 or TRBV12-4 to TRBJ2-3, with TRBD1 as a possible D gene (5 bases). The V and J ends lost 10 bases and 4 bases respectively, with 15 bases between them. CDR3 length equals 13 residues. In DNA, the CDR3 is TGTGCCATCCCGGGTCTCAGGGCAGATACGCAGTATTTT. This translates into CAIPGLRADTQYF.

This clonotype was recorded at least ten times. This chain links TRBV6-5 with TRBJ1-5; weak D call: TRBD1 (5 bases). There are 14 residues in the CDR3. Germline CDR1 and CDR2: MNHEY and SVGAGI. V dropped 6 bases and J dropped 6 bases, with 15 bases sitting between them. CDR3 bases: TGTGCCAGCAGACCATCGATTGGGGGTCAGCCCCAGCATTTT. Translating it yields CASRPSIGGQPQHF.

The sample holds one count of this clonotype. The chain has TRBV7-9 and TRBJ2-2, with no clear D. Germline V gene data show CDR1 as SEHNR and CDR2 as FQNEAQ (reference sequence). The CDR3 is 15 amino acids. Deletions cut 5 bases from V and 6 bases from J, with 16 bases between. Here the CDR3 reads CASSTIRARPGELFF. The DNA of the CDR3 is TGTGCCAGCAGCACTATCCGGGCCCGCCCCGGGGAGCTGTTTTTT. Complete variable domain (other parts from reference TRBV7-9 and TRBJ2-2): DTGVSQNPRHKITKRGQNVTFRCDPISEHNRLYWYRQTLGQGPEFLTYFQNEAQLEKSRLLSDRFSAERPKGSFSTLEIQRTEQGDSAMYLCASSTIRARPGELFFGEGSRLTVL.

The V gene is TRBV7-8, the J gene TRBJ2-3, with 7 bases lining up with TRBD2. This CDR3 spans 16 amino acids. The germline CDR1 and CDR2 sequences are SGHVS and FQNEAQ. Unmatched junction bases numbered 5, after V lost 0 bases and J lost 2 bases. The CDR3 is CASSLAPSGSTDTQYF. The CDR3 coding sequence is TGTGCCAGCAGCTTAGCCCCTAGCGGCTCCACAGATACGCAGTATTTT.

The chain couples TRBV19 to TRBJ2-5; unclear D gene. The V gene's germline CDR1 is LNHDA and CDR2 SQIVND (reference sequence). The CDR3 is 12 amino acids. Deletions cut 4 bases from V and 7 bases from J, with 10 bases between. CDR3 protein: CASSTDQWTQYF. As DNA, the CDR3 is TGTGCCAGTAGTACCGACCAGTGGACCCAGTACTTC.

This clonotype was observed a handful of times. V is TRBV20-1 and J is TRBJ2-5; D is possibly TRBD2 (5 bases). The V gene's germline CDR1 is DFQATT and CDR2 SNEGSKA (reference sequence). The CDR3 consists of 12 residues. The germline V and J ends were trimmed by 4 bases and 9 bases, with 15 bases remaining between them. DNA for the CDR3: TGCAGTGCTAAGCCGGGGTCTAGGCCCCAGTACTTC. Translation: CSAKPGSRPQYF.

This clonotype was found a few times. This chain joins TRBV5-1 and TRBJ2-6; 12 nucleotides agree with TRBD1. Trimming took 1 base from V and 0 from J; bases not matched to a gene: 2. The CDR3 sequence is 18 residues long. CDR1 and CDR2 from the germline V gene are SGHRS and YFSETQ. The CDR3 protein is CASSLRDRGHSGANVLTF. Written as DNA, the CDR3 is TGCGCCAGCAGCTTGCGGGACAGGGGGCACTCTGGGGCCAACGTCCTGACTTTC. Filled out from reference TRBV5-1 and TRBJ2-6, the complete variable domain reads KAGVTQTPRYLIKTRGQQVTLSCSPISGHRSVSWYQQTPGQGLQFLFEYFSETQRNKGNFPGRFSGRQFSNSRSEMNVSTLELGDSALYLCASSLRDRGHSGANVLTFGAGSRLTVL.

The V and J genes are TRBV20-1 and TRBJ2-5; TRBD2 is a possible D gene (6 bases). The CDR3 length is 13 residues. V was trimmed by 4 bases and J by 4 bases, leaving 13 bases between them. CDR1 is DFQATT, CDR2 SNEGSKA, per germline (reference sequence). CDR3 sequence (DNA): TGCAGTGCTAAATATGTGGGGGGAGAGACCCAGTACTTC. Amino acid sequence: CSAKYVGGETQYF.

A few counts support this clonotype. This rearrangement joins TRBV20-1 to TRBJ1-4; D not certain. The CDR3 is made up of 15 amino acids. CDR1 and CDR2 from the germline V gene are DFQATT and SNEGSKA (reference sequence). V lost 6 bases to trimming and J lost 0 bases, with 14 bases between them. The CDR3 coding sequence is TGCAGTGCCCCGGTCACAGCAGCAACTAATGAAAAACTGTTTTTT. This encodes CSAPVTAATNEKLFF.

This clonotype was recorded a few times. The V call is TRBV7-9, the J call TRBJ1-1; 7 bases fit TRBD1. Germline loops: CDR1 SEHNR, CDR2 FQNEAQ (reference sequence). Trimming took 5 bases from V and 1 from J; bases not matched to a gene: 7. The CDR3 loop spans 15 amino acids. CDR3 sequence (DNA): TGTGCCAGCAGCCTGGGGGACAGAGCGAACACTGAAGCTTTCTTT. Amino acids: CASSLGDRANTEAFF.

The chain links TRBV4-1 to TRBJ2-3, with unresolved D. CDR1 MGHRA and CDR2 YSYEKL come from the germline V gene. Trimming left V 1 base short and J 3 bases short, with 11 bases between. The CDR3 is 15 residues long. The CDR3 loop is CASSQVVVGTDTQYF. Written as DNA, the CDR3 is TGCGCCAGCAGCCAAGTCGTGGTTGGGACAGATACGCAGTATTTT.

This clonotype has only a few counts. The V call is TRBV12-3 or TRBV12-4, the J call TRBJ1-3; D is perhaps TRBD1 (5 bases). The CDR3 totals 14 residues. V lost 3 bases and J lost 2, with 8 bases in between. The CDR3 sequence: CASSFGAAGNTIYF. The DNA for the CDR3 is TGTGCCAGCAGTTTCGGGGCAGCTGGAAACACCATATATTTT.

This clonotype was seen a few times. This sequence joins TRBV12-3 or TRBV12-4 and TRBJ2-1; D possibly matches TRBD1 or TRBD2 (5 bases each). Trimming took 5 bases from V and 15 from J, leaving 17 bases between them. The CDR3 is 12 residues long. Here the CDR3 reads CASSPNRPGTFF. The CDR3 DNA is TGTGCCAGCAGTCCGAACCGACCCGGGACGTTCTTC.

In its sample, this clonotype was seen a few times. The chain joins TRBV12-3 or TRBV12-4 to TRBJ2-1, with 16 bases that match TRBD2. The CDR3 sequence is 16 residues long. The trim removed 6 bases at V and 9 bases at J, leaving 8 bases unmatched. The CDR3 bases are TGTGCCAGCAGCCGAGGGACTAGCGGGGGGGTAGTTGAGCAGTTCTTC. Its protein product is CASSRGTSGGVVEQFF.

The rearrangement uses TRBV20-1 and TRBJ2-1, with TRBD2 identical over 8 bases. The V and J ends lost 3 bases and 8 bases, in that order; junction bases with no gene match: 3. The CDR3 consists of 12 residues. Germline V CDR1 and CDR2: DFQATT, SNEGSKA (reference sequence). The CDR3 DNA is TGCAGTGCTAGCGGGGGGGCCCATGAGCAGTTCTTC. Encoded protein: CSASGGAHEQFF.

The rearrangement links TRBV27 to TRBJ1-5; D unresolved. The CDR3 extends over 13 amino acids. Germline CDR1 MNHEY, CDR2 SMNVEV (reference sequence). Trimming shortened V by 3 bases and J by 4 bases, and 7 bases separated the two germline ends. The CDR3 nucleotides read TGTGCCAGCAGTTTCAAGGGAAATCAGCCCCAGCATTTT. Protein: CASSFKGNQPQHF.

This clonotype was picked up a small number of times. The rearrangement joins TRBV21-1 to TRBJ1-1; the table gives TRBD1 as D, unverified against the DNA. TRBV21-1 represents a pseudogene. The CDR3 extends over 12 amino acids. The CDR3 here is CASSKGNRETFF. The CDR3 coding sequence is TGTGCCAGCAGCAAAGGGAACAGGGAGACTTTCTTT.